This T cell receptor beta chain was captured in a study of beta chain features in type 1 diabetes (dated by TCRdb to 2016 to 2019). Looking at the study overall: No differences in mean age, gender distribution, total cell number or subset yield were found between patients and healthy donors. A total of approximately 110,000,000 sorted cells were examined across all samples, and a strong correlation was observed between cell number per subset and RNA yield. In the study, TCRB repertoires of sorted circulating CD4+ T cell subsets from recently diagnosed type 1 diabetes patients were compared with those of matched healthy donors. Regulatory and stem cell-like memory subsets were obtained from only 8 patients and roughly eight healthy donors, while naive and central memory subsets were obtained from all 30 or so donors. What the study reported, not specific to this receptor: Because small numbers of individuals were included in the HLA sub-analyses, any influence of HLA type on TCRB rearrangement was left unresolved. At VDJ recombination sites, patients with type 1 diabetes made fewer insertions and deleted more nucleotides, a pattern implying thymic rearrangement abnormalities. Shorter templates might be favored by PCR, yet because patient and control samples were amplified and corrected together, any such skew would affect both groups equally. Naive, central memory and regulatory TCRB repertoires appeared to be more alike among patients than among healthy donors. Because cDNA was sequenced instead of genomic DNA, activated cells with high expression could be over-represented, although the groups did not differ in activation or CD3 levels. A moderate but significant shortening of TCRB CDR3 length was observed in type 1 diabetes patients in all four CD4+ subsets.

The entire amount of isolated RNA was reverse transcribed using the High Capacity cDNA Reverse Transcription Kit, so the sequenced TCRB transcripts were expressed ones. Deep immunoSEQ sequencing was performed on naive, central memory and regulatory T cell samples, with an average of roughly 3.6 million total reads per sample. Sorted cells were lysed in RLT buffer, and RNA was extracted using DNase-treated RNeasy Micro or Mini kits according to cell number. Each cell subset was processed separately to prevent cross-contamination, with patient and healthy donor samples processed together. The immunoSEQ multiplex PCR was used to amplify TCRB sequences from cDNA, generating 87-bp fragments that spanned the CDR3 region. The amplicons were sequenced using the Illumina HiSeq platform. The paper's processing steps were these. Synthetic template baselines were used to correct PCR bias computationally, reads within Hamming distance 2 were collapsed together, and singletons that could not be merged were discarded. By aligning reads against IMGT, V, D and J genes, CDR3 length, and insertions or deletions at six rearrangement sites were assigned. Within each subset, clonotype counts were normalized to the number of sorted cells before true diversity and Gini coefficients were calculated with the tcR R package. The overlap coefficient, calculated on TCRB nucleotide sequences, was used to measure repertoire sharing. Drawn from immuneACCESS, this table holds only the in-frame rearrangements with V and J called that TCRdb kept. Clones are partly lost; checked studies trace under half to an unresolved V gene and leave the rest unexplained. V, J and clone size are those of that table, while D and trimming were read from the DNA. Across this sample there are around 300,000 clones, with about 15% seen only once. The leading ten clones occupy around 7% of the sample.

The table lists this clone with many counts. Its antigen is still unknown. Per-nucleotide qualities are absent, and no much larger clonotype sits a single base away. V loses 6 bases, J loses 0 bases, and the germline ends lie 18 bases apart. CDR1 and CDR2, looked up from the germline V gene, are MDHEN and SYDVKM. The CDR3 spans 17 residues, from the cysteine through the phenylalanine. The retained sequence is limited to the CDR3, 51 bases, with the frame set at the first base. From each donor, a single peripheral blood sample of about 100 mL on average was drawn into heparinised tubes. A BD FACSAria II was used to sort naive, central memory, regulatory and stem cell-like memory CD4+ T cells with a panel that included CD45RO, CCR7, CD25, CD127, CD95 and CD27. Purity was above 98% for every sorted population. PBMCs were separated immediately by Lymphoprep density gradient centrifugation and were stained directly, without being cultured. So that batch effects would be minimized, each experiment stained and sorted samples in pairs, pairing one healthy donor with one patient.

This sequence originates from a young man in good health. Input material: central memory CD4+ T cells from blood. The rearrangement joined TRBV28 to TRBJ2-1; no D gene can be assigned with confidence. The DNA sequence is TGTGCCAGCAGCACCCTGTTGACAAGGAGCTCCTACAATGAGCAGTTCTTC. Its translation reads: CASSTLLTRSSYNEQFF.